This record concerns one T cell receptor beta chain sequence. It lacks a known antigen. No clone much larger than this one lies a single base away; base qualities are absent. CDR1 and CDR2, per the germline V gene, are MNHEY and SVGAGI. The trim is 0 bases for V and 13 bases for J, with a gap of 15 bases between the germline ends. From the cysteine up to the phenylalanine, the CDR3 has a length of 13 residues. Only the CDR3 part of the read is kept: 39 bases, read in frame from the first base. This entry belongs to a study of cytomegalovirus exposure and HLA in healthy donors (dated by TCRdb to about 2017). Regarding the complete study: According to an earlier analysis of around 600 of the donors, some 170 million T cells yielded 90 million to 140 million unique TCR beta sequences and about 300 Gb of sequence data. An early release covering 550 to 700 HLA-typed donors comprised about 320 gigabases of sequencing data and around 80 million unique TCR sequences. Among the approximately 430 genotyped donors, around 81% belonged to the genetic ancestry cluster associated with self-reported Caucasian donors. The aim of the study was to test whether cataloging public T cell receptors could identify signatures of past pathogen exposure. The study profiled the T cell repertoires of 500 to 800 subjects by immunosequencing and related them to cytomegalovirus serostatus. In addition to the first cohort of 650 to 750 subjects, a separate validation cohort of around 110 different subjects was used. To predict cytomegalovirus infection status, the study brought together high-throughput TCR immunosequencing, statistical association of individual TCRs with disease status, and machine learning. A later analysis re-examined previously published TCR beta repertoires from more than 600 donors and added high-resolution HLA genotyping to investigate patterns of TCR occurrence. In the later analysis, no new phenotypic data were used to find candidate immune exposures; instead, reliance was placed on TCR beta sequences and their occurrence across donors. An earlier analysis of approximately 500 of the donors applied high-throughput TCR beta sequencing to assess whether each TCR beta V gene segment acted as functional or pseudogenic. Donor age, sex, ethnicity and CMV serostatus were compiled together with the repertoire data. A later genetic analysis used genome-wide SNP genotypes for about 65% of the 666 donors, treating that subset as a discovery cohort. All discovery cohort repertoires had been generated using a single sequencing platform. Both class I and class II loci were covered by HLA typing, at four-digit resolution. Typing coverage differed by locus: A, B, C, DRB1 and DQB1 were typed in about 629-640 donors, DQA1 in approximately 520, DPA1 in around 610, and DPB1 in 400 to 490. About five DR-DQ haplotypes were treated as single units for association and clustering because of strong linkage in the cohort. Among about 400 genotyped donors of the cohort, an average of approximately 200,000 unique TCR beta nucleotide sequences was sequenced per donor, of which 15% to 20% were non-productive. Broad study findings and their caveats: Compared with the roughly 670-donor mean, donors in an Asian-associated ancestry cluster had fewer N-insertions in productive TCRs, according to a later genetic analysis. V-gene and J-gene trimming of TCR beta chains was associated with a missense DCLRE1C variant in a later genetic analysis, and the association was replicated in an independent cohort. In both the original and validation cohorts, the classifier was reported to diagnose cytomegalovirus status with high specificity and sensitivity. At a false discovery rate of 0.05, a later analysis linked 16,951 TCR beta sequences to specific HLA alleles. Sequencing depth was assumed to be roughly uniform across donors in the presence/absence analyses, though that assumption may not hold. For the cohort, immune exposure information was limited to CMV serostatus. A cluster of highly shared sequence variants was judged likely to be a technical artifact of the sequencing pipeline. Because the 87-base-pair reads could not distinguish some IMGT-functional V segments, including TRBV6-2 and TRBV6-3, those segments were excluded. According to a later analysis, TCR association rates differed among HLA loci, with DRB1 alleles showing the most associated TCRs and HLA-C alleles showing the fewest. Three of the identified cytomegalovirus-associated TCR beta chains were confirmed in vitro to be specific for cytomegalovirus antigens. In a later analysis, HLA-associated TCR beta chains were found to be more clonally expanded and to have lower generation probabilities than equally common non-associated chains. Most TCR sequences were seen in very few donors, while some public TCRs were found in many individuals. A further reported finding was that TCR beta sequences accurately predicted the HLA-A and HLA-B alleles for most subjects in the first cohort. The earlier analysis of a few hundred of the donors excluded 15 to 20 rarely observed V segments, including chromosome 9 orphons, because counts were too low. In an earlier analysis of around 500 of the donors, most TCR beta V segments appeared in productive rearrangements about 87% or about 30% of the time, broadly matching IMGT annotations. A total of 150 or so TCR beta chains were listed by the study as associated with cytomegalovirus. When HLA alleles, especially DR and DQ, strongly co-occurred, TCR associations were difficult to assign to individual alleles. Linkage disequilibrium might explain the correlated functional status among segregating V segments, but an unknown experimental factor could not be ruled out. HLA typing was unavailable for some donors at each locus, so association tests used only the typed subset. The cohort was sequenced for TCR beta chains only, and without alpha or paired-chain data the features that could be detected were limited. In a later analysis, several top co-occurrence clusters were reported to appear linked to parvovirus B19, influenza, CMV and Epstein-Barr virus. A later analysis found that most CMV-associated TCR beta chains appeared HLA-restricted, with HLA associations seemingly driven largely by CMV exposure. The authors suggested that the approach could potentially be extended to other disease states and immunological phenotypes.

The cohort consisted of 650 to 700 healthy bone marrow donors. All cohort members were sampled while nominally healthy, although unrecorded immune exposures were likely present. The donor tested CMV seronegative and was one of the 352 seronegative cohort members. A peripheral blood sample was collected from each donor, and TCR beta sequencing was performed on peripheral blood mononuclear cells. Genomic DNA extraction from the blood cell samples was performed with the Qiagen DNeasy Blood Extraction Kit. Library prep was done by the immunoSEQ multiplex PCR assay. For the multiplex PCR, a mixture combining 60 forward primers for TCR Vbeta segments and 13 reverse primers for TCR Jbeta segments was used. Amplification of the CDR3 region of rearranged TCR beta genes was performed with a multiplex PCR assay on genomic DNA. Amplified TCR beta libraries were sequenced as 87-base-pair reads on the Illumina HiSeq System. As for how the authors treated the data: In a later analysis, tens of millions of unique TCR beta chains were counted across the roughly 610 repertoires, and around 11 million of these chains were shared by at least two donors. To remove PCR and sequencing errors, raw reads were error-corrected and collapsed into unique sequences using a nearest-neighbor algorithm that merged closely related sequences. To assign V, D and J gene segments, CDR3 sequences were aligned to IMGT reference sequences. For a sequence to be retained, at least a six-nucleotide match to both a V gene segment and a J gene segment was required. A rearrangement counted as productive if the CDR3 had no stop codons and remained in frame with V and J, and every other rearrangement counted as non-productive. CDR3 was defined by IMGT convention, running from the second conserved V-encoded cysteine to the conserved J-encoded phenylalanine. In an earlier analysis of approximately 500 of the donors, sequences lacking an unambiguous match to a single V gene segment were excluded. An earlier analysis of about 590 of the donors classified V segments as functional when productive rearrangements were above 56.7% and as segregating when the standard deviation between donors was above 5%. A statistical classification framework was built for diagnosing cytomegalovirus status from the catalog of TCR beta chain sequences. In a later analysis, V and J genes were assigned by comparing TCR nucleotide sequences against IMGT/GENE-DB human TR gene sequences. A later analysis assigned CDR3 sequences and most-parsimonious VDJ recombination scenarios with the TCRdist pipeline. In a later analysis, each TCR beta chain was defined by its CDR3 amino acid sequence together with its V-gene family, and reads without a unique V-gene family were excluded. A later analysis removed 500 to 600 highly shared, low-generation-probability nucleotide sequences to deal with suspected cross-contamination and a sequencing artifact. In a later analysis, a clonal expansion index for each public chain was calculated from normalized within-repertoire ranks of inferred template counts. A later analysis computed generation probabilities with a VDJ recombination model fitted to out-of-frame rearrangements, and checked the results against IGoR. In a later analysis, TCR-TCR, TCR-HLA and TCR-CMV co-occurrence was scored with hypergeometric tests, and a repertoire-size bias correction was applied to TCR pairs. In a later analysis, false discovery rates were estimated by permuting HLA or CMV assignments 20 times. In a later analysis, co-occurring TCRs were grouped using DBSCAN, and TCRdist sequence similarity was added for clustering within HLA-allele-positive subsets. Co-occurrence clustering excluded repertoires with fewer than 30,000 or more than 120,000 public chains, plus five with anomalous nucleotide sharing. The table comes from immuneACCESS by way of TCRdb, which keeps in-frame sequences with V and J called. Part of the clones is missing from these tables; in studies checked, under half for an unresolved V gene and the rest for unknown reasons. V, J and clone size derive from that table, while D and trimming were established from the DNA sequence. The sample records 200,000 to 250,000 clones, 70% to 80% of which are singletons. The ten largest account for about 2.7% of the sample.

The chain is encoded by TRBV6-5 joined to TRBJ2-5; too little of a D gene remains to name it. Material: PBMCs. This clonotype originated in a woman in her 30s in good health and CMV-seronegative. The CDR3 protein is CASSYSSQSSRYF. The nucleotide sequence reads TGTGCCAGCAGTTACTCGTCACAGTCATCGAGGTACTTC.